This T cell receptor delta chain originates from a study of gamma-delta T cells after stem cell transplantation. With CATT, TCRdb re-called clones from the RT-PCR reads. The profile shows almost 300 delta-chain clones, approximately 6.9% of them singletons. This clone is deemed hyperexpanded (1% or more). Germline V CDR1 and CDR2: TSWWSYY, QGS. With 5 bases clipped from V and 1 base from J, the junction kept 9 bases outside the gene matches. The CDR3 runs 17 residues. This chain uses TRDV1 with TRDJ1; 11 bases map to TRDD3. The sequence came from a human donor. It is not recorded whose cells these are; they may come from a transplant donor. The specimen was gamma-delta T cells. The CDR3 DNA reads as TGTGCTCTTGGGAACCATGGGGGATACGGCGGCACCGATAAACTCATCTTT. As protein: CALGNHGGYGGTDKLIF.